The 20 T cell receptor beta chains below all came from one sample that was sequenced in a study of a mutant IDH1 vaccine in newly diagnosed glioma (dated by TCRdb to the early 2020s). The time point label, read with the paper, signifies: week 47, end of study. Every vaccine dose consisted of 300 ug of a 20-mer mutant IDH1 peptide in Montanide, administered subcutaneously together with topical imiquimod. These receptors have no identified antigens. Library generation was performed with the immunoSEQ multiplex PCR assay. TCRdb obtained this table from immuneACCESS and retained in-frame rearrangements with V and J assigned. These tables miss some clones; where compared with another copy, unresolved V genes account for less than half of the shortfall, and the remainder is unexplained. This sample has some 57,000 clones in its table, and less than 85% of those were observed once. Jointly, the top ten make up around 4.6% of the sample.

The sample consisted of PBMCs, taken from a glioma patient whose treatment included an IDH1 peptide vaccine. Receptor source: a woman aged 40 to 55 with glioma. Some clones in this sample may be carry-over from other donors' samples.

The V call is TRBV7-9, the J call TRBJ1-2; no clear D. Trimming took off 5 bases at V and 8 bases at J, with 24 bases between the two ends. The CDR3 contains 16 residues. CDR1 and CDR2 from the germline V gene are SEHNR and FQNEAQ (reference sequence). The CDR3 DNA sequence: TGTGCCAGCAGCCCCCCGGGCCGGTTCCAATTAGGCGGCTACACCTTC. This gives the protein CASSPPGRFQLGGYTF.

CDR3 DNA sequence: TGTGCCAGTAGTATAGAAGGGACTAGCGGGGGGGGCTACAATGAGCAGTTCTTC. Translating gives CASSIEGTSGGGYNEQFF. V usage is TRBV19 and J usage is TRBJ2-1, with 16 bases fitting TRBD2. Germline V gives CDR1 LNHDA, CDR2 SQIVND (reference sequence). J was trimmed by 3 bases and V by 0 bases; bases with no gene match: 2. The CDR3 has 18 residues.

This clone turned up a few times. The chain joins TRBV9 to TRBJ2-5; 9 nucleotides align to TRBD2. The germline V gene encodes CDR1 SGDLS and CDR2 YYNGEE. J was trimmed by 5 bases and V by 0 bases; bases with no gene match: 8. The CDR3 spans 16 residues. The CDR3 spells CASSVDGGGAQETQYF. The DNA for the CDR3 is TGTGCCAGCAGCGTAGATGGCGGGGGGGCCCAGGAGACCCAGTACTTC. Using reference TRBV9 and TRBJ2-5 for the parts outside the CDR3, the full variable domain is DSGVTQTPKHLITATGQRVTLRCSPRSGDLSVYWYQQSLDQGLQFLIQYYNGEERAKGNILERFSAQQFPDLHSELNLSSLELGDSALYFCASSVDGGGAQETQYFGPGTRLLVL.

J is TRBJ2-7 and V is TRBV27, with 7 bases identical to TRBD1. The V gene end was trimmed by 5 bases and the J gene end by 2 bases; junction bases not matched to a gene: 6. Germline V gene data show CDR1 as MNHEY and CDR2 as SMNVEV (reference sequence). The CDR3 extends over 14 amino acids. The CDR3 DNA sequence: TGTGCCAGCAGTCGCTACGGGACAGCCTACGAGCAGTACTTC. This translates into CASSRYGTAYEQYF.

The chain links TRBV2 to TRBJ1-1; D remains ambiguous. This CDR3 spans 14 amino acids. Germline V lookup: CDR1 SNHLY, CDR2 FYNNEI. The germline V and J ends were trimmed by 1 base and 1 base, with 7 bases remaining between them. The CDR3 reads CASSEVSANTEAFF. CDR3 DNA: TGTGCCAGCAGTGAAGTCTCTGCGAACACTGAAGCTTTCTTT.

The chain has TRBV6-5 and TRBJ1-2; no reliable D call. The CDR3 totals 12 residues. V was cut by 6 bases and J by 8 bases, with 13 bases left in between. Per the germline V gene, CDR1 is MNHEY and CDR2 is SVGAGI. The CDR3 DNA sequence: TGTGCCAGCAGGAACAGTATACACGGCTACACCTTC. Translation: CASRNSIHGYTF.

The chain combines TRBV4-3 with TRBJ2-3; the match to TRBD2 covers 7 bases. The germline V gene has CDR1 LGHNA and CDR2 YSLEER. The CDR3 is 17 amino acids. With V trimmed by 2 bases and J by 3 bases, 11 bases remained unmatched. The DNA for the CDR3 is TGCGCCAGCAGCCAATTCCTGGGAGGGGCGGCTACAGATACGCAGTATTTT. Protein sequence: CASSQFLGGAATDTQYF.

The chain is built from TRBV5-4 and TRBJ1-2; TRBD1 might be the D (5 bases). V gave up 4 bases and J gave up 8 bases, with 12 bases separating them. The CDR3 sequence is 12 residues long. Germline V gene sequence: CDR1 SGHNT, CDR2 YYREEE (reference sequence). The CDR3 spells CASSAGLEGYTF. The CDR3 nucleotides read TGTGCCAGCAGCGCAGGGCTTGAAGGCTACACCTTC.

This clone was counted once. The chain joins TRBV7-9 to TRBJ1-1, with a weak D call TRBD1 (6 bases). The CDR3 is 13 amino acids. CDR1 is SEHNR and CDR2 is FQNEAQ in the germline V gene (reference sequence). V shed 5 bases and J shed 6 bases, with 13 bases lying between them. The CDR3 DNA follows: TGTGCCAGCAGCCTTCAGGGGATCCCTGAAGCTTTCTTT. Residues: CASSLQGIPEAFF.

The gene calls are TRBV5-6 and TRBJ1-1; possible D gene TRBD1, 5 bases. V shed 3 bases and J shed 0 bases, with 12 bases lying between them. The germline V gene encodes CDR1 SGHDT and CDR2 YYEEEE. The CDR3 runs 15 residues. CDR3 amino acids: CASSSKGPLNTEAFF. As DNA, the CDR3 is TGTGCCAGCAGCTCAAAGGGACCCCTGAACACTGAAGCTTTCTTT.

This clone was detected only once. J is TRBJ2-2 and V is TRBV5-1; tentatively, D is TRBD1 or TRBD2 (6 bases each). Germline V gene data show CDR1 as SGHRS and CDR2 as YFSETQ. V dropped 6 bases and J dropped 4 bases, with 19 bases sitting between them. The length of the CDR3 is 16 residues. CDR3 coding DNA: TGCGCCAGCAAGGTTTTAGGAGGAGGGGGCACCGGGGAGCTGTTTTTT. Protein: CASKVLGGGGTGELFF.

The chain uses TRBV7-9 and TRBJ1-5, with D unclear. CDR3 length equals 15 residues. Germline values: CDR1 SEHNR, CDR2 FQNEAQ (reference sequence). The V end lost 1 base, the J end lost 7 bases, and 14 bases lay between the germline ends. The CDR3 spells CASSLDDTVGQPQHF. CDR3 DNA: TGTGCCAGCAGCTTAGACGACACGGTAGGGCAGCCCCAGCATTTT.

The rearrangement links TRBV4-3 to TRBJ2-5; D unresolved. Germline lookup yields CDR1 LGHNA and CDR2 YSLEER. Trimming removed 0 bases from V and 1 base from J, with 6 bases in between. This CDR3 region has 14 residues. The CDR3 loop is CASSQDWAQETQYF. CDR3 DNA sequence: TGCGCCAGCAGCCAAGATTGGGCCCAAGAGACCCAGTACTTC.

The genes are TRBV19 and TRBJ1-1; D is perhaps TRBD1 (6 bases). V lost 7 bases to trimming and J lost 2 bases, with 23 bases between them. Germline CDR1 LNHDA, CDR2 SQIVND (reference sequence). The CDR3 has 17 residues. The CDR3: CASTDGGGNVFNTEAFF. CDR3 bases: TGTGCCAGTACCGATGGGGGGGGCAACGTGTTTAACACTGAAGCTTTCTTT.

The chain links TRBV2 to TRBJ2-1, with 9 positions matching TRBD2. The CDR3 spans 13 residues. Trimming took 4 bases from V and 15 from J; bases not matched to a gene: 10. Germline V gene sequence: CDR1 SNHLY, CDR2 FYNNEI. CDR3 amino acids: CASSVLSGGLRFF. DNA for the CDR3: TGTGCCAGCAGTGTTCTTAGCGGGGGCCTCAGGTTCTTC. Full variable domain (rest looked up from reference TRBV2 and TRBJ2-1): EPEVTQTPSHQVTQMGQEVILRCVPISNHLYFYWYRQILGQKVEFLVSFYNNEISEKSEIFDDQFSVERPDGSNFTLKIRSTKLEDSAMYFCASSVLSGGLRFFGPGTRLTVL.

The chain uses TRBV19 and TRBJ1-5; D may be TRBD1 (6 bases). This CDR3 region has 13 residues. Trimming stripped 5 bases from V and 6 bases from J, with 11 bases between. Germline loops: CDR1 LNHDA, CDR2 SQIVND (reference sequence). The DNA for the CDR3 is TGTGCCAGTAGTCCCACAGGGTTTCAGCCCCAGCATTTT. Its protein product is CASSPTGFQPQHF.

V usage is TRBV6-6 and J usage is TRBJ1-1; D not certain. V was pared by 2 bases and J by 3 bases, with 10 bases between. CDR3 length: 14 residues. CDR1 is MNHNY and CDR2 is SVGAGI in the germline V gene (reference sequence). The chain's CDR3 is CASSYGSMDTEAFF. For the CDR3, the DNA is TGTGCCAGCAGTTACGGATCCATGGACACTGAAGCTTTCTTT.

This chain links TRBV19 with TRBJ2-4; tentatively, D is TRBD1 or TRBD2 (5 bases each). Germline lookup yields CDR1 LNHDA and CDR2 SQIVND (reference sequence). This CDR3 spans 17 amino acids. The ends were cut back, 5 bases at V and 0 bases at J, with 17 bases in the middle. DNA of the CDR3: TGTGCCAGTAGTTTCATCTACGGGACCTTAGCCAAAAACATTCAGTACTTC. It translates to CASSFIYGTLAKNIQYF.

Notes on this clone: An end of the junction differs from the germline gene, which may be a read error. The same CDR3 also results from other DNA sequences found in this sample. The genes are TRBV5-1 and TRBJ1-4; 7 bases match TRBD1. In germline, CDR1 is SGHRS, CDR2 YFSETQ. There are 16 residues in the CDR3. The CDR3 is CASSQTGTATNEKLFF. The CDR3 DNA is TGCGCCAGCAGCCAGACCGGGACAGCAACTAATGAAAAATTGTTTTTT.

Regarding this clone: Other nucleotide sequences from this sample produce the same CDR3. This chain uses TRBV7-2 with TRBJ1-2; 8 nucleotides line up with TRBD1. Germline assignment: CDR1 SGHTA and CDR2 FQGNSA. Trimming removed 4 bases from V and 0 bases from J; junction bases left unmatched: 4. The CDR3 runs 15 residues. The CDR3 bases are TGTGCCAGCAGCTACGGACAGGGAGCTAACTATGGCTACACCTTC. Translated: CASSYGQGANYGYTF.